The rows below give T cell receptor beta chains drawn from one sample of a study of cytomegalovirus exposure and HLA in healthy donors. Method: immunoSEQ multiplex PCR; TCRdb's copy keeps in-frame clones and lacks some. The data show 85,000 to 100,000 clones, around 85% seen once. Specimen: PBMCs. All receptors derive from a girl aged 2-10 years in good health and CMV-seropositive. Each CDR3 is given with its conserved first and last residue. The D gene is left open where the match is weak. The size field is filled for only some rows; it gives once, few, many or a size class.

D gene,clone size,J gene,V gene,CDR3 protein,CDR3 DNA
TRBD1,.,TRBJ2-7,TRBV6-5,CASSYPGTGNEQYF,TGTGCCAGCAGTTACCCCGGGACAGGGAACGAGCAGTACTTC
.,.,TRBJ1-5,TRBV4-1,CASSLGGFNQPQNF,TGCGCCAGCAGCCTCGGAGGGTTCAATCAGCCCCAGAATTTT
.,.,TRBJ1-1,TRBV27,CASSLIYGSTEAFF,TGTGCCAGCAGTTTAATTTACGGGAGCACTGAAGCTTTCTTT
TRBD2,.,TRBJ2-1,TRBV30,CALGTSGSSYNEQFF,TGTGCCCTAGGGACTAGCGGGAGCTCCTACAATGAGCAGTTCTTC
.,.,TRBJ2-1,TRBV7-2,CAISRSSYNEQFF,TGTGCCATTTCTCGGAGCTCCTACAATGAGCAGTTCTTC
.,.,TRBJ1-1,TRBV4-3,CASSQEAGAPEAFF,TGCGCCAGCAGCCAAGAAGCAGGGGCCCCTGAAGCTTTCTTT
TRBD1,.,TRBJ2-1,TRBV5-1,CASSLDRRQGLEEQFF,TGCGCCAGCAGCCTGGATCGGCGACAGGGCCTCGAAGAGCAGTTCTTC
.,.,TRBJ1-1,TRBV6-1,CASSEEAPTKAFF,TGTGCCAGCAGTGAGGAGGCCCCCACAAAAGCTTTCTTT
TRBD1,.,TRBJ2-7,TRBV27,CASSSKGALHYEQYF,TGTGCCAGCAGTTCCAAGGGGGCGCTTCACTACGAGCAGTACTTC
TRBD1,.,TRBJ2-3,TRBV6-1,CASSLTGWGTDTQYF,TGTGCCAGCAGTTTGACAGGGTGGGGCACAGATACGCAGTATTTT
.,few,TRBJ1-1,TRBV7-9,CASSLPGTEAFF,TGTGCCAGCAGCCTACCGGGCACTGAAGCTTTCTTT
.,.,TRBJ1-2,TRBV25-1,CASSGGPGLGGVYGYTF,TGTGCCAGCAGTGGGGGGCCGGGATTAGGGGGTGTCTATGGCTACACCTTC
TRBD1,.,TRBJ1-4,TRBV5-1,CASGQGARGEKLFF,TGCGCCAGCGGACAGGGGGCAAGGGGTGAAAAACTGTTTTTT
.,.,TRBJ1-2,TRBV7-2,CASSLVPQAYGYTF,TGTGCCAGCAGCTTAGTTCCACAGGCCTATGGCTACACCTTC
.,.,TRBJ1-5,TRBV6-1,CASSGWPINQPQHF,TGTGCCAGCAGTGGATGGCCGATAAATCAGCCCCAGCATTTT
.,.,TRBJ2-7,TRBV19,CASSISLQGTYEQYF,TGTGCCAGTAGTATCTCCTTACAGGGAACCTACGAGCAGTACTTC
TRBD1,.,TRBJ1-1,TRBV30,CAWSKYRGTEAFF,TGTGCCTGGAGTAAATACAGGGGCACTGAAGCTTTCTTT
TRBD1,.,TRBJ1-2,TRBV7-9,CASSEQGNGYTF,TGTGCCAGCAGCGAACAGGGGAATGGCTACACCTTC
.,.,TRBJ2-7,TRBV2,CASSDSGGRYEQYF,TGTGCCAGCAGTGACAGCGGCGGTCGGTACGAGCAGTACTTC
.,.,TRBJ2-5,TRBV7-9,CASSFYPRRMQETQYF,TGTGCCAGCAGCTTCTATCCTAGGCGGATGCAAGAGACCCAGTACTTC
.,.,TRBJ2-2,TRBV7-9,CAILGGKAGTGELFF,TGTGCCATCTTGGGCGGGAAAGCAGGCACCGGGGAGCTGTTTTTT
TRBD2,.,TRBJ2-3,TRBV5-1,CASSAGLAGARTDTQYF,TGCGCCAGCAGCGCCGGACTAGCGGGAGCTCGCACAGATACGCAGTATTTT
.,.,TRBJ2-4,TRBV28,CASIDSLAKNIQYF,TGTGCCAGCATAGACAGTCTAGCCAAAAACATTCAGTACTTC
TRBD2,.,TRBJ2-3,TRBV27,CASSGLAGVSYF,TGTGCCAGCAGTGGGCTAGCGGGAGTTTCGTATTTT
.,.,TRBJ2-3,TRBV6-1,CASSVDGGTDTQYF,TGTGCCAGCAGTGTTGACGGAGGCACAGATACGCAGTATTTT
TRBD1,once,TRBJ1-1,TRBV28,CASSYRGRVAFF,TGTGCCAGCAGCTACAGGGGGCGCGTAGCTTTCTTT
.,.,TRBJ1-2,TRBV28,CASSLRYGYTF,TGTGCCAGCAGTTTACGCTATGGCTACACCTTC
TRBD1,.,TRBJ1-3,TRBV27,CASKQGAGNTIYF,TGTGCCAGTAAACAGGGGGCTGGAAACACCATATATTTT
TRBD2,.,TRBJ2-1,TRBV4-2,CASSQDKAGAANNEQFF,TGTGCCAGCAGCCAAGATAAAGCGGGAGCGGCCAACAATGAGCAGTTCTTC